This is a list of T cell receptor beta chains from one sample in a study of T cell responses to AZD1222 COVID-19 vaccine. Using immunoSEQ multiplex PCR, the repertoire was profiled, and TCRdb retains in-frame clones only, with some absent. The sample has approximately 210,000 clones, 90% to 95% seen once. The sequencing used peripheral blood, collected 28 days after the second AZD1222 dose. The receptor set was obtained from an adult who received the AZD1222 COVID-19 vaccine. Each CDR3 is given with its conserved first and last residue. The D gene is left open where the match is weak. Where a row states a size, it is once, few, many or the class of an expanded clone; other rows omit it.

j_gene | d_gene | v_gene | abundance | CDR3aa | CDR3nt
TRBJ2-2 | TRBD2 | TRBV7-7 | NA | CASSPIAGEVTGELFF | TGTGCTAGCAGCCCTATAGCGGGAGAAGTAACCGGGGAGCTGTTTTTT
TRBJ2-7 | NA | TRBV28 | few | CASSRGVTYEQYF | TGTGCCAGCAGCCGAGGGGTGACCTACGAGCAGTACTTC
TRBJ1-1 | NA | TRBV15 | NA | CATSREWNTEAFF | TGTGCCACCAGCAGAGAATGGAACACTGAAGCTTTCTTT
TRBJ2-4 | NA | TRBV15 | NA | CATSKGNIQYF | TGTGCCACCAGCAAGGGGAACATTCAGTACTTC
TRBJ2-3 | TRBD1 | TRBV28 | NA | CASSMTGLSTDTQYF | TGTGCCAGCAGCATGACAGGGCTAAGCACAGATACGCAGTATTTT
TRBJ2-1 | TRBD1 | TRBV4-1 | NA | CASSQDRGSYNEQFF | TGCGCCAGCAGCCAAGACAGGGGGTCCTACAATGAGCAGTTCTTC
TRBJ1-3 | TRBD1 | TRBV3-1/TRBV3-2 | NA | CASSHPLPGQGPRGTIYF | TGTGCCAGCAGCCACCCTCTGCCGGGACAGGGACCCCGGGGCACCATATATTTT
TRBJ1-1 | NA | TRBV10-1 | once | CASSEGRDTEAFF | TGCGCCAGCAGTGAGGGCAGGGACACTGAAGCTTTCTTT
TRBJ2-3 | TRBD2 | TRBV11-3 | once | CASSSLAAITDTQYF | TGTGCCAGCAGCAGCCTAGCGGCCATCACAGATACGCAGTATTTT
TRBJ2-1 | TRBD2 | TRBV9 | NA | CASSVAGRALNEQFF | TGTGCCAGCAGCGTAGCCGGGAGGGCTCTTAATGAGCAGTTCTTC
TRBJ2-6 | NA | TRBV7-8 | NA | CASSLARVAPGANVLTF | TGTGCCAGCAGCTTAGCGAGGGTTGCGCCTGGGGCCAACGTCCTGACTTTC
TRBJ2-3 | NA | TRBV6-4 | NA | CASSDLSTDTQYF | TGTGCCAGCAGTGACCTCTCCACAGATACGCAGTATTTT
TRBJ1-4 | NA | TRBV28 | NA | CASSPPSRGREKLFF | TGTGCCAGCAGTCCCCCTTCGCGGGGGCGAGAAAAACTGTTTTTT
TRBJ1-1 | NA | TRBV19 | NA | CASSPTVTNTEAFF | TGTGCCAGTAGTCCCACAGTTACGAACACTGAAGCTTTCTTT
TRBJ1-5 | TRBD1 | TRBV28 | NA | CASSSGQVDNQPQHF | TGTGCCAGCAGTTCCGGACAGGTCGACAATCAGCCCCAGCATTTT
TRBJ1-4 | TRBD1 | TRBV4-1 | NA | CASSQDRANEKLFF | TGCGCCAGCAGCCAGGACAGGGCTAATGAAAAACTGTTTTTT
TRBJ2-1 | TRBD2 | TRBV14 | once | CASSPRLAGEQFF | TGTGCCAGCAGCCCCAGACTAGCCGGGGAGCAGTTCTTC
TRBJ1-2 | NA | TRBV5-4 | NA | CASSLDRNYGYTF | TGTGCCAGCAGCTTGGACAGGAACTATGGCTACACCTTC
TRBJ1-5 | NA | TRBV15 | NA | CATSRVGGNQPQHF | TGTGCCACCAGCAGAGTCGGGGGGAATCAGCCCCAGCATTTT
TRBJ1-1 | TRBD1 | TRBV6-5 | NA | CASSYSAGGTGAFF | TGTGCCAGCAGTTACTCGGCAGGGGGGACCGGAGCTTTCTTT